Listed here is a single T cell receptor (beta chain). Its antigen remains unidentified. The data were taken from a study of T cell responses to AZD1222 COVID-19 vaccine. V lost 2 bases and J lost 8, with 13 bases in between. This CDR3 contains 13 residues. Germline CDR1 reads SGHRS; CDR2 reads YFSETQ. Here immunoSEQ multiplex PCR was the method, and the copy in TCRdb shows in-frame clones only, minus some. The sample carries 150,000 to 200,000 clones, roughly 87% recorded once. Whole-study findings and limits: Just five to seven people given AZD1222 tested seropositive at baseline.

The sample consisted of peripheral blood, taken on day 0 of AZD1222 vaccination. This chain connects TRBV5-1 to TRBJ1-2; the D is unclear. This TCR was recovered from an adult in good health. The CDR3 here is CASSLGQKNGYTF. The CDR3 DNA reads TGCGCCAGCAGCTTAGGCCAGAAGAACGGCTACACCTTC.